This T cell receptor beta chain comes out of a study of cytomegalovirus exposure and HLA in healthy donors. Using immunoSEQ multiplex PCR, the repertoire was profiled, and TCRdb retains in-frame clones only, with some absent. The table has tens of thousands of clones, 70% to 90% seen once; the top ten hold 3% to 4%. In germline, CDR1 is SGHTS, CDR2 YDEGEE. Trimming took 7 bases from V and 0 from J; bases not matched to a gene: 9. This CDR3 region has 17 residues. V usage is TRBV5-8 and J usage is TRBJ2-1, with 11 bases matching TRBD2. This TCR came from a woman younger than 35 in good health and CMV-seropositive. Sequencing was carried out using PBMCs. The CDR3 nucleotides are TGTGCCAGCTCGACCAGGACTAGCGGGTCCTCCTACAATGAGCAGTTCTTC. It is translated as CASSTRTSGSSYNEQFF.